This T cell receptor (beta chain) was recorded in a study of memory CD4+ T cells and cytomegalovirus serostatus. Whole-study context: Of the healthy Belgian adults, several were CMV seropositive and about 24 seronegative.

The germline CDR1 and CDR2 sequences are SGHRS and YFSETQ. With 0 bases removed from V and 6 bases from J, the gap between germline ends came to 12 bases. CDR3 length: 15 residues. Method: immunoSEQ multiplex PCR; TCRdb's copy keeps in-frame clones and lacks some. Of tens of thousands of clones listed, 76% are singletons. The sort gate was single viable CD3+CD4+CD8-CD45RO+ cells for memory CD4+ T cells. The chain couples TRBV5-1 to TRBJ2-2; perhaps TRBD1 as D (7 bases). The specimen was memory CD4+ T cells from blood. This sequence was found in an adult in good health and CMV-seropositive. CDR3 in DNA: TGCGCCAGCAGCTTGGACAGGGGAGGCCCCGGGGAGCTGTTTTTT. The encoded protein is CASSLDRGGPGELFF.